The 6 T cell receptor beta chains given below trace back to one sample, sequenced in a study of breast tumors, draining lymph nodes, adjacent tissues (dated by TCRdb to the mid-2010s). The library came from multiplex PCR. The sequencer was an Illumina HiSeq 2000. The public reads were reanalyzed by TCRdb: fastp trimming at Q25, MiXCR alignment, in-frame beta chains only. Rows merge per CDR3 protein into single entries with the most common DNA and genes. Within this sample are around 140,000 distinct CDR3 sequences, with 32% of them counted one time only. 2.3% of the sample is held by the ten biggest clonotypes. Lymph node samples came from the axillary draining lymph nodes of breast cancer patients. Source material: axillary lymph node tissue. Receptor source: a female donor with breast cancer. Some clones in this sample may be carry-over from other donors' samples.

On this clonotype: Since a much larger clone is just one base distant, this may be a read error. The CDR3 nucleotides are TGTGCCAGCAGCGACGGACAGGCTTTACTCTACGGCTACACCTTC. It codes for CASSDGQALLYGYTF. V gene TRBV5-4 combines with J gene TRBJ1-2; TRBD1 aligns across 7 bases. Germline V gives CDR1 SGHNT, CDR2 YYREEE (reference sequence). With V trimmed by 4 bases and J by 8 bases, 14 bases remained unmatched. The CDR3 loop spans 15 amino acids. Full variable domain (remainder filled in from reference TRBV5-4 and TRBJ1-2): ETGVTQSPTHLIKTRGQQVTLRCSSQSGHNTVSWYQQALGQGPQFIFQYYREEENGRGNFPPRFSGLQFPNYSSELNVNALELDDSALYLCASSDGQALLYGYTFGSGTRLTVV.

This clonotype was seen repeatedly, ten times or more. The CDR3 loop is CSASDVTSGGALGQYF. CDR3 DNA: TGCAGTGCTAGTGACGTGACTAGCGGGGGGGCTCTCGGGCAGTATTTT. The chain links TRBV20-1 to TRBJ2-3, with 14 bases aligning to TRBD2. Germline V gene lookup returns CDR1 DFQATT and CDR2 SNEGSKA (reference sequence). The CDR3 covers 16 residues. V lost 3 bases and J lost 11; bases outside the gene matches: 13.

This clonotype was seen at least ten times. The genes are TRBV20-1 and TRBJ2-1, with 7 positions matching TRBD2. The CDR3 sequence is 15 residues long. The germline V gene encodes CDR1 DFQATT and CDR2 SNEGSKA (reference sequence). The junction had 12 bases not matched to a gene; V was cut back by 6 bases and J by 4 bases. CDR3 sequence (DNA): TGCAGTGCCCCTTACGTGGGGGGGTTGTACAATGAGCAGTTCTTC. This gives the protein CSAPYVGGLYNEQFF.

This clonotype was recorded at least ten times. J is TRBJ2-3 and V is TRBV19; D may be TRBD2 (5 bases). Per the germline V gene, CDR1 is LNHDA and CDR2 is SQIVND (reference sequence). Trimming pared 0 bases from V and 3 bases from J, leaving 10 bases between. CDR3 length equals 15 residues. The CDR3 region has the DNA TGTGCCAGTAGTATAGAAAGCGGAGTGACAGATACGCAGTATTTT. Translated: CASSIESGVTDTQYF.

Comments on this clonotype: It may be a read error: a sequence one base away is much more abundant. The V call is TRBV29-1, the J call TRBJ2-2; TRBD1 might be the D (5 bases). The germline V gene has CDR1 SQVTM and CDR2 ANQGSEA. The CDR3 consists of 14 residues. Trimming took 1 base from V and 6 from J, leaving 12 bases between them. CDR3 amino acids: CSVEGGQLSGELFF. CDR3 nucleotides: TGCAGCGTTGAAGGGGGCCAACTCTCCGGGGAGCTGTTTTTT.

Notes on this clonotype: At one of its ends the junction is not consistent with the germline gene, which may arise from a read error. V gene TRBV2 combines with J gene TRBJ1-5; 7 bases align to TRBD1. The CDR3 has 13 amino acids. From germline, CDR1 is SNHLY and CDR2 FYNNEI. The CDR3 DNA follows: TGTGCCAGCAGTGAACCTGGGGGACAGCTCCAGCATTTT. Amino acid sequence: CASSEPGGQLQHF. The full variable domain, with the rest looked up from reference TRBV2 and TRBJ1-5, is EPEVTQTPSHQVTQMGQEVILRCVPISNHLYFYWYRQILGQKVEFLVSFYNNEISEKSEIFDDQFSVERPDGSNFTLKIRSTKLEDSAMYFCASSEPGGQLQHFGDGTRLSIL.